Listed below are T cell receptor beta chains from one sample, sequenced in a study of T cell responses to AZD1222 COVID-19 vaccine. Sequencing used immunoSEQ multiplex PCR; TCRdb keeps in-frame clones, though not all of them. The sample includes about 190,000 clones, just over 90% of them seen just once. Source: peripheral blood, taken 28 days after the second dose of the MenACWY control vaccine. The source is an adult who received the MenACWY meningococcal vaccine as a control. Both conserved end residues are part of each CDR3. The D gene is left open where the match is weak. Clone size, where shown, is once, few, many, or a class for clones that have expanded.

TRBJ2-2 | TRBV6-5 | NA | NA | TGTGCCGGGAGGAGGGGCACCGGGGAGCTGTTTTTT | CAGRRGTGELFF
TRBJ1-2 | TRBV3-1/TRBV3-2 | NA | NA | TGTGCCAGCAGCCAAGGGCAGCCAAACTATGGCTACACCTTC | CASSQGQPNYGYTF
TRBJ2-1 | TRBV5-1 | NA | NA | TGCGCCAGCAGCCCGAACTTAGGACAGCCAGCCTTTTACAATGAGCAGTTCTTC | CASSPNLGQPAFYNEQFF
TRBJ2-7 | TRBV18 | once | TRBD1 | TGTGCCAGCCAGGCAGGGGGCGGGGAGCAGTACTTC | CASQAGGGEQYF
TRBJ1-5 | TRBV19 | NA | NA | TGTGCCAGTGGGGTTTATCAGCCCCAGCATTTT | CASGVYQPQHF
TRBJ2-7 | TRBV6-5 | NA | TRBD1 | TGTGCCACCTACCGGGACAGGGCTGGGGAGCAGTACTTC | CATYRDRAGEQYF
TRBJ1-2 | TRBV19 | NA | TRBD1 | TGTGCCAGTAGCCGCCAGAGAGGGGGCCTTCATGGCTACACCTTC | CASSRQRGGLHGYTF
TRBJ2-7 | TRBV14 | NA | TRBD1 | TGTGCCAGCAGCTCCCGGGACAGGGTCTACGAGCAGTACTTC | CASSSRDRVYEQYF
TRBJ2-3 | TRBV28 | NA | NA | TGTGCCAGCAGTTTATCCGGGGGCAGGGGGAATACGCAGTATTTT | CASSLSGGRGNTQYF
TRBJ2-2 | TRBV6-6 | NA | TRBD2 | TGTGCCAGCAGGCAACTAGCGGGGGCAGCCGGGGAGCTGTTTTTT | CASRQLAGAAGELFF
TRBJ2-1 | TRBV4-2 | NA | TRBD2 | TGTGCCAGCAGCCAAGATCGAGGAGCGGGAGACTACAATGAGCAGTTCTTC | CASSQDRGAGDYNEQFF
TRBJ2-5 | TRBV28 | NA | TRBD2 | TGTGCCGGCGGCCGGGGGGGGGAAGAGACCCAGTACTTC | CAGGRGGEETQYF
TRBJ1-5 | TRBV5-1 | NA | NA | TGCGCCAGCAGTACGGACGGTCTTGGGCCCCAGCATTTT | CASSTDGLGPQHF
TRBJ2-3 | TRBV27 | NA | NA | TGTGCCAGCAGTTTTCCATCTACAGATACGCAGTATTTT | CASSFPSTDTQYF
TRBJ2-1 | TRBV7-6 | NA | TRBD1 | TGTGCCAGCAGCTTTGACAGGGACTCCTACAATGAGCAGTTCTTC | CASSFDRDSYNEQFF
TRBJ1-2 | TRBV2 | NA | NA | TGTGCCAGCAGTGAAGGTACGAGCTATGGCTACACCTTC | CASSEGTSYGYTF
TRBJ2-1 | TRBV25-1 | NA | NA | TGTGCCAGCAGTGTTCGATTCGATGAGCAGTTCTTC | CASSVRFDEQFF
TRBJ2-1 | TRBV27 | NA | NA | TGTGCCAGCAGTTTGGGGACGCTCGGCTCCTACAATGAGCAGTTCTTC | CASSLGTLGSYNEQFF
TRBJ1-1 | TRBV28 | NA | NA | TGTGCCAGCAGTTTAGTGAGGAACACTGAAGCTTTCTTT | CASSLVRNTEAFF
TRBJ1-1 | TRBV5-5 | NA | NA | TGTGCCAGCAGCGGACGGACAGATAGGAACACTGAAGCTTTCTTT | CASSGRTDRNTEAFF
TRBJ2-1 | TRBV15 | NA | NA | TGTGCCACCAGCAGGGTATCGGGATTTGCGGATGAGCAGTTCTTC | CATSRVSGFADEQFF
TRBJ2-2 | TRBV9 | NA | NA | TGTGCCAGCAGCGTACGGGGAGTCGGCACCGGGGAGCTGTTTTTT | CASSVRGVGTGELFF
TRBJ2-1 | TRBV28 | NA | TRBD2 | TGTGCCAGCATCTACGGGGGGAATTACAATGAGCAGTTCTTC | CASIYGGNYNEQFF
TRBJ1-1 | TRBV7-2 | NA | NA | TGTGCCAGCAGCTCCCCACAGAACACTGAAGCTTTCTTT | CASSSPQNTEAFF
TRBJ1-2 | TRBV6-6 | few | TRBD1 | TGTGCCAGCAGTTACGACGACAGGGCAAAAGGCTACACCTTC | CASSYDDRAKGYTF
TRBJ2-3 | TRBV25-1 | NA | NA | TGTGCCAGCAAGGGCACAGATACGCAGTATTTT | CASKGTDTQYF
TRBJ1-2 | TRBV25-1 | NA | TRBD1 | TGTGCCAGCGCCGGGACAGGGGTAGGCTACACCTTC | CASAGTGVGYTF
TRBJ2-2 | TRBV29-1 | NA | NA | TGCAGCGTTGTCTTACAGGGGAACACCGGGGAGCTGTTTTTT | CSVVLQGNTGELFF
TRBJ1-1 | TRBV9 | NA | NA | TGTGCCAGCAACGCAGAGGGGGACATGAACACTGAAGCTTTCTTT | CASNAEGDMNTEAFF
TRBJ1-2 | TRBV7-6 | NA | NA | TGTGCCACCTCCCGGCTCCTGACAGAGACAGCTAACTATGGCTACACCTTC | CATSRLLTETANYGYTF
TRBJ2-7 | TRBV5-1 | NA | NA | TGCGCCAGTAGAGAGCCAGGGGGAGGCGAGCAGTACTTC | CASREPGGGEQYF
TRBJ1-2 | TRBV7-2 | NA | TRBD1 | TGTGCCAGCAGCTTAAGGGGACAGATCCCCCATGGCTACACCTTC | CASSLRGQIPHGYTF
TRBJ2-2 | TRBV24-1 | NA | TRBD2 | TGTGCCACCAGTGATTTAAGCGGGAGGTACACCGGGGAGCTGTTTTTT | CATSDLSGRYTGELFF
TRBJ1-6 | TRBV7-3 | NA | NA | TGTGCCAGCAGCTCAAACCGGGATTCACCCCTCCACTTT | CASSSNRDSPLHF
TRBJ1-5 | TRBV7-8 | NA | NA | TGTGCCAGCAGCTTAGCTGATTATAGCAATCAGCCCCAGCATTTT | CASSLADYSNQPQHF
TRBJ1-6 | TRBV7-2 | NA | NA | TGTGCCAGCAGTCAATCAGGGGTTCATTCCTATAATTCACCCCTCCACTTT | CASSQSGVHSYNSPLHF
TRBJ1-6 | TRBV11-2 | NA | NA | TGTGCCAGCAGCTTAGAGAGCAAGAATAATTCACCCCTCCACTTT | CASSLESKNNSPLHF
TRBJ1-2 | TRBV12-3/TRBV12-4 | NA | NA | TGTGCCAGCAGTCTACAGTACAACTATGGCTACACCTTC | CASSLQYNYGYTF
TRBJ2-5 | TRBV7-8 | NA | NA | TGTGCCAGCAGCTTAGATTGGGAGACCCAGTACTTC | CASSLDWETQYF
TRBJ2-1 | TRBV24-1 | NA | NA | TGTGCCACCAGTGAGCGACTAGGAAATGAGCAGTTCTTC | CATSERLGNEQFF
TRBJ2-7 | TRBV6-1 | NA | NA | TGTGCCAGCAGTTCCGCTTACGAGCAGTACTTC | CASSSAYEQYF
TRBJ2-7 | TRBV5-1 | few | NA | TGCGCCAGCAAGGAACACTCCAGCGAGCAGTACTTC | CASKEHSSEQYF
TRBJ1-2 | TRBV4-2 | once | NA | TGTGCCAGCAGCCAAGAGGTCCTTAACTATGGCTACACCTTC | CASSQEVLNYGYTF
TRBJ2-7 | TRBV9 | NA | NA | TGTGCCAGCAGCGTAGGAGGGGGAGGGTACGAGCAGTACTTC | CASSVGGGGYEQYF
TRBJ1-3 | TRBV28 | NA | NA | TGTGCCAGCAGTTTAACTCTAGCCCCCTCTGGAAACACCATATATTTT | CASSLTLAPSGNTIYF
TRBJ1-3 | TRBV5-1 | once | NA | TGCGCCAGCACCCTAGCAGGGGCCTCTGGAAACACCATATATTTT | CASTLAGASGNTIYF
TRBJ2-7 | TRBV28 | NA | TRBD2 | TGTGCCAGCACTAGGGGCGGGAGAGGGTACGAGCAGTACTTC | CASTRGGRGYEQYF
TRBJ1-1 | TRBV5-6 | NA | TRBD1 | TGTGCCAGCAGCCTGAGATCCACAGGGGTTCGGACTGAAGCTTTCTTT | CASSLRSTGVRTEAFF
TRBJ1-2 | TRBV6-4 | NA | NA | TGTGCCAGCAGTGACGACAGCTATGCTAACTATGGCTACACCTTC | CASSDDSYANYGYTF
TRBJ2-7 | TRBV7-2 | NA | TRBD1 | TGTGCCAGCAGCTTAGGGATACCGGGACAGCCTTCCTACGAGCAGTACTTC | CASSLGIPGQPSYEQYF
TRBJ2-5 | TRBV27 | NA | TRBD1 | TGTGCCAGCAGTTTTGGCAGGGGGCGAGAGACCCAGTACTTC | CASSFGRGRETQYF
TRBJ1-2 | TRBV4-2 | NA | NA | TGTGCCAGCAGCCAAGGGCGCCTCGGCTACACCTTC | CASSQGRLGYTF
TRBJ1-2 | TRBV27 | NA | TRBD1 | TGTGCCAGCAAGGGGCTACAGGGGGCGGGATATGGCTACACCTTC | CASKGLQGAGYGYTF
TRBJ1-4 | TRBV2 | NA | TRBD1 | TGTGCCAGCAGTGAAACGGGAGGGACAGGTATTGAAAAACTGTTTTTT | CASSETGGTGIEKLFF
TRBJ2-1 | TRBV19 | NA | NA | TGTGCCAGTAGTAACATGAATGAGCAGTTCTTC | CASSNMNEQFF